These T cell receptor beta chains were read from a single sample in a study of blood T cell repertoires in COVID-19. Produced via immunoSEQ multiplex PCR; TCRdb's table is partial and in-frame only. The sample lists around 350,000 clones; around nine tenths were seen once. The sequenced material came from peripheral blood. The source of these receptors is a human donor in a cohort sampled during active COVID-19. Each CDR3 is given with its conserved first and last residue. Each record gives: J gene, clone size, D gene, V gene, CDR3 length, CDR3 DNA, CDR3 protein. The D gene is left open where the match is weak. Clone size is shown for a subset of rows, as once, few, many or a class of expanded clone.

TRBJ2-1 - TRBD2 TRBV2 18 TGTGCCAGCAGTGCCGAACGGACTAGCGGGGGGGACTACAATGAGCAGTTCTTC CASSAERTSGGDYNEQFF
TRBJ2-7 - - TRBV5-6 15 TGTGCCAGCAGCCCCTCCGACTTGAGCTCCTACGAGCAGTACTTC CASSPSDLSSYEQYF
TRBJ2-3 - - TRBV28 12 TGTGCCAGCTCCTACCGTGCAGATACGCAGTATTTT CASSYRADTQYF
TRBJ2-7 - - TRBV30 14 TGTGCCTGGAGCGCCGGATTTCAGGGCTACGAGCAGTACTTC CAWSAGFQGYEQYF
TRBJ2-3 - - TRBV19 15 TGTGCCAGTAGTACCCTCAACGGGGGCACAGATACGCAGTATTTT CASSTLNGGTDTQYF
TRBJ1-5 - - TRBV5-4 15 TGTGCCAGCAGCCGTGGGGCGGGGCCCGGTCAGCCCCAGCATTTT CASSRGAGPGQPQHF
TRBJ1-6 - TRBD1 TRBV7-9 17 TGTGCCAGCAGCTTCAGAAGACAGGGTGTGGGTTCAGGGCCCCTCCACTTT CASSFRRQGVGSGPLHF
TRBJ2-5 - - TRBV10-3 13 TGTGCCGCCGGGGCGGGGTCGCAAGAGACCCAGTACTTC CAAGAGSQETQYF
TRBJ2-7 - TRBD1 TRBV27 13 TGTGCCAGCAGACGGACAGGGGCCCACGAGCAGTACTTC CASRRTGAHEQYF
TRBJ2-7 - - TRBV21-1 11 TGTGCCAGCAGCATCGGCTACGAGCAGTACTTC CASSIGYEQYF
TRBJ1-5 - - TRBV6-2/TRBV6-3 13 TGTGCCAGCAGTTACTCGAGTGATCAGCCCCAGCATTTT CASSYSSDQPQHF
TRBJ2-7 - - TRBV27 15 TGTGCCAGCAGTTTAACCCGGGCCAGGGAAGACGAGCAGTACTTC CASSLTRAREDEQYF
TRBJ2-5 - - TRBV7-9 13 TGTGCCAGCAGCTTGTCAGTAGCAGAGACCCAGTACTTC CASSLSVAETQYF
TRBJ1-1 - - TRBV15 13 TGTGCCACCAGCGAGACCGCAGGGACTGAAGCTTTCTTT CATSETAGTEAFF
TRBJ2-7 - TRBD2 TRBV4-1 16 TGCGCCAGCAGCCAAGAGGTGGCGGGGGGGCCCTACGAGCAGTACTTC CASSQEVAGGPYEQYF
TRBJ2-3 - - TRBV2 15 TGTGCCAGCAGTGAAGTAAGGTGGGCGACAGATACGCAGTATTTT CASSEVRWATDTQYF
TRBJ2-7 - - TRBV4-1 17 TGCGCCAGCCGACCGGGCCCTCAAGGAGGGCTCTCCTACGAGCAGTACTTC CASRPGPQGGLSYEQYF
TRBJ1-3 few - TRBV30 13 TGTGCTGGTCAGGGTTACTCTGGAAACACCATATATTTT CAGQGYSGNTIYF
TRBJ1-6 - TRBD1 TRBV6-5 15 TGTGCCAGCAGCTTATCCCCGGGACAGAATTCACCCCTCCACTTT CASSLSPGQNSPLHF
TRBJ2-3 - TRBD2 TRBV5-1 15 TGCGCCAGCAGCTTTAGCGGGAGAAGCACAGATACGCAGTATTTT CASSFSGRSTDTQYF
TRBJ1-6 - - TRBV14 15 TGTGCCAGCAGCCCACCGACAGTGTATAATTCACCCCTCCACTTT CASSPPTVYNSPLHF
TRBJ1-1 - - TRBV27 14 TGTGCCAGCAGTTGGGGGGGGCGTGGGACTGAAGCTTTCTTT CASSWGGRGTEAFF
TRBJ2-1 - TRBD2 TRBV6-5 14 TGTGCCAGCAGTATTAGCGGGAGTTACAATGAGCAGTTCTTC CASSISGSYNEQFF
TRBJ2-7 once TRBD1 TRBV19 14 TGTGCCAGTAGTTCTGGACAGGGAGCCTACGAGCAGTACTTC CASSSGQGAYEQYF
TRBJ2-6 - - TRBV27 18 TGTGCCAGCAGTCCATACGGACAACCTTACTCTGGGGCCAACGTCCTGACTTTC CASSPYGQPYSGANVLTF
TRBJ1-5 few - TRBV4-1 13 TGCGCCAGCAGCCAAGAGCGGGGCCGACCCCAGCATTTT CASSQERGRPQHF
TRBJ2-5 - TRBD1 TRBV25-1 16 TGTGCCAGCAGTGACCCCACGGGACAGTTACAAGAGACCCAGTACTTC CASSDPTGQLQETQYF
TRBJ2-1 - TRBD2 TRBV5-1 15 TGCGCCAGCAGCTTGGATGGGACTACCCACAATGAGCAGTTCTTC CASSLDGTTHNEQFF
TRBJ2-7 - - TRBV19 13 TGTGCCAGTAGTATAAGACAGTACTACGAGCAGTACTTC CASSIRQYYEQYF
TRBJ2-3 once - TRBV9 15 TGTGCCAGCAGCCCACAAGAGGGGGAGGGAGATACGCAGTATTTT CASSPQEGEGDTQYF